A selection of T cell receptor beta chains follows, all from one sample in a study of response to subunit inactivated influenza vaccine. TCRdb reprocessed the RT-PCR reads via MiXCR and lists one record per CDR3 protein. Here the sample spans about 180,000 distinct CDR3 sequences, about a tenth being singletons. This specimen was non-naive T cells sorted from PBMCs, taken on the day of vaccination. Receptors were obtained from a man aged 50 to 59 who received an inactivated influenza vaccine. The CDR3 runs from the conserved cysteine through the conserved F or W. A D gene is named only where the DNA matches it firmly. For some rows the clone size is stated as once, few or many, or as a class when expanded; others skip it.

CDR3 protein: CASRGADRGRRVNNEQFF
CDR3 DNA: TGTGCCAGCAGGGGGGCGGACAGGGGGCGTCGGGTCAACAATGAGCAGTTCTTC
J gene: TRBJ2-1
clone size: NA
V gene: TRBV6-1
D gene: TRBD1

CDR3 protein: CASSPTSGTPDTQYF
CDR3 DNA: TGTGCCAGCAGTCCGACTAGCGGGACCCCAGATACGCAGTATTTT
J gene: TRBJ2-3
clone size: few
V gene: TRBV6-2/TRBV6-3
D gene: TRBD2

CDR3 protein: CASSQELGGPSGYTF
CDR3 DNA: TGTGCCAGCAGCCAAGAGTTAGGTGGCCCCTCTGGCTACACCTTC
J gene: TRBJ1-2
clone size: few
V gene: TRBV4-2
D gene: NA

CDR3 protein: CASSQGDGQHRNYGYTF
CDR3 DNA: TGCGCCAGCAGCCAAGGGGACGGACAACACCGGAACTATGGCTACACCTTC
J gene: TRBJ1-2
clone size: NA
V gene: TRBV4-3
D gene: NA

CDR3 protein: CASSSGQGFSNQPQHF
CDR3 DNA: TGTGCCAGCAGCTCCGGACAGGGTTTTAGCAATCAGCCCCAGCATTTT
J gene: TRBJ1-5
clone size: many
V gene: TRBV7-2
D gene: TRBD1

CDR3 protein: CASSTPTGFTDTQYF
CDR3 DNA: TGTGCCAGCAGCACCCCGACAGGTTTCACAGATACGCAGTATTTT
J gene: TRBJ2-3
clone size: NA
V gene: TRBV11-2
D gene: NA

CDR3 protein: CASSFRRPRTNQPQHF
CDR3 DNA: TGTGCCAGCAGCTTCCGGAGACCCAGGACCAATCAGCCCCAGCATTTT
J gene: TRBJ1-5
clone size: NA
V gene: TRBV5-6
D gene: NA

CDR3 protein: CAWSVGLNTEAFF
CDR3 DNA: TGTGCCTGGAGTGTCGGACTGAACACTGAAGCTTTCTTT
J gene: TRBJ1-1
clone size: NA
V gene: TRBV30
D gene: NA

CDR3 protein: CSASGGQVTQPQHF
CDR3 DNA: TGCAGTGCTAGTGGGGGACAAGTCACGCAGCCCCAGCATTTT
J gene: TRBJ1-5
clone size: NA
V gene: TRBV20-1
D gene: NA

CDR3 protein: CASSLTPRKDTQYF
CDR3 DNA: TGTGCCAGCAGCTTAACCCCTAGGAAAGATACGCAGTATTTT
J gene: TRBJ2-3
clone size: NA
V gene: TRBV7-2
D gene: NA

CDR3 protein: CASSFSSRTGELFF
CDR3 DNA: TGTGCCAGCAGTTTTTCTAGCCGGACCGGGGAGCTGTTTTTT
J gene: TRBJ2-2
clone size: NA
V gene: TRBV12-3/TRBV12-4
D gene: NA

CDR3 protein: CASSLQGDTGELFF
CDR3 DNA: TGCGCCAGCAGCTTGCAGGGAGATACCGGGGAGCTGTTTTTT
J gene: TRBJ2-2
clone size: NA
V gene: TRBV5-1
D gene: NA

CDR3 protein: CASSSGLAENYNEQFF
CDR3 DNA: TGTGCCAGCAGTTCGGGACTAGCGGAGAATTACAATGAGCAGTTCTTC
J gene: TRBJ2-1
clone size: NA
V gene: TRBV6-5
D gene: TRBD2

CDR3 protein: CASSQDGASGRDTQYF
CDR3 DNA: TGCGCCAGCAGCCAAGATGGGGCTAGCGGGAGAGATACGCAGTATTTT
J gene: TRBJ2-3
clone size: few
V gene: TRBV4-3
D gene: TRBD2

CDR3 protein: CASSFAGETQYF
CDR3 DNA: TGTGCCAGCAGCTTCGCGGGAGAGACCCAGTACTTC
J gene: TRBJ2-5
clone size: many
V gene: TRBV7-9
D gene: NA

CDR3 protein: CAWSVRGVRETQYF
CDR3 DNA: TGTGCCTGGAGTGTCAGAGGGGTACGCGAGACCCAGTACTTC
J gene: TRBJ2-5
clone size: NA
V gene: TRBV30
D gene: NA

CDR3 protein: CSARDSGRVAHEQYF
CDR3 DNA: TGCAGTGCTAGAGATAGTGGGAGGGTCGCCCACGAGCAGTACTTC
J gene: TRBJ2-7
clone size: few
V gene: TRBV20-1
D gene: TRBD2

CDR3 protein: CASSQVRGYYNERFF
CDR3 DNA: TGCGCCAGCAGCCAGGTCCGGGGGTACTACAATGAGCGGTTCTTC
J gene: TRBJ2-1
clone size: few
V gene: TRBV4-3
D gene: NA

CDR3 protein: CSVVQTSYEQYF
CDR3 DNA: TGCAGCGTTGTACAGACCTCCTACGAGCAGTACTTC
J gene: TRBJ2-7
clone size: many
V gene: TRBV29-1
D gene: NA

CDR3 protein: CATSRDQGQRWKNEQFF
CDR3 DNA: TGTGCCACCAGCAGAGATCAGGGCCAGAGGTGGAAGAATGAGCAGTTCTTC
J gene: TRBJ2-1
clone size: few
V gene: TRBV15
D gene: NA

CDR3 protein: CASYGNYGYTF
CDR3 DNA: TGTGCCAGCTACGGAAACTATGGCTACACCTTC
J gene: TRBJ1-2
clone size: NA
V gene: TRBV28
D gene: NA

CDR3 protein: CASSQGIRAGEQYF
CDR3 DNA: TGCGCCAGCAGCCAAGGCATTCGCGCGGGCGAGCAGTACTTC
J gene: TRBJ2-7
clone size: many
V gene: TRBV4-1
D gene: NA

CDR3 protein: CASSQDPGAGAGTDTQYF
CDR3 DNA: TGCGCCAGCAGCCAAGATCCGGGAGCGGGGGCTGGCACAGATACGCAGTATTTT
J gene: TRBJ2-3
clone size: many
V gene: TRBV4-3
D gene: TRBD2

CDR3 protein: CASSSSGTGATEQYF
CDR3 DNA: TGTGCCAGCAGTTCATCCGGGACAGGAGCGACTGAGCAGTACTTC
J gene: TRBJ2-7
clone size: many
V gene: TRBV28
D gene: TRBD1

CDR3 protein: CASSLPARGSGANVLTF
CDR3 DNA: TGCGCCAGCAGCTTGCCGGCCAGGGGATCTGGGGCCAACGTCCTGACTTTC
J gene: TRBJ2-6
clone size: NA
V gene: TRBV5-1
D gene: NA

CDR3 protein: CASSLDGGADTQYF
CDR3 DNA: TGTGCCAGCAGCTTAGATGGGGGGGCCGATACGCAGTATTTT
J gene: TRBJ2-3
clone size: NA
V gene: TRBV7-9
D gene: NA

CDR3 protein: CASRGGGGDTQYF
CDR3 DNA: TGTGCCAGCAGAGGGGGGGGTGGGGATACGCAGTATTTT
J gene: TRBJ2-3
clone size: many
V gene: TRBV28
D gene: NA

CDR3 protein: CASRPRERLIKGDTQYF
CDR3 DNA: TGTGCCAGCCGGCCCCGAGAACGCTTAATTAAGGGAGATACGCAGTATTTT
J gene: TRBJ2-3
clone size: NA
V gene: TRBV2
D gene: NA

CDR3 protein: CAISERTSGRNRDEQFF
CDR3 DNA: TGTGCCATCAGTGAAAGGACTAGCGGGAGAAATAGGGATGAGCAGTTCTTC
J gene: TRBJ2-1
clone size: few
V gene: TRBV10-3
D gene: TRBD2

CDR3 protein: CASNALRDAANEQFF
CDR3 DNA: TGTGCCAGCAACGCACTCCGGGACGCAGCTAATGAGCAGTTCTTC
J gene: TRBJ2-1
clone size: few
V gene: TRBV12-3/TRBV12-4
D gene: NA

CDR3 protein: CASSHVGTALAKNIQYF
CDR3 DNA: TGCGCCAGCAGCCATGTCGGGACGGCCCTAGCCAAAAACATTCAGTACTTC
J gene: TRBJ2-4
clone size: few
V gene: TRBV5-1
D gene: NA

CDR3 protein: CSSTGTTDPGDTQYF
CDR3 DNA: TGCAGCAGTACCGGGACTACCGACCCCGGGGATACGCAGTATTTT
J gene: TRBJ2-3
clone size: many
V gene: TRBV29-1
D gene: TRBD2

CDR3 protein: CSAGAWELRETQYF
CDR3 DNA: TGCAGTGCTGGAGCCTGGGAGCTCCGGGAGACCCAGTACTTC
J gene: TRBJ2-5
clone size: NA
V gene: TRBV20-1
D gene: NA

CDR3 protein: CASRPGSYLRNVDEQYF
CDR3 DNA: TGCGCCAGTAGGCCGGGATCTTACCTGCGGAATGTGGACGAGCAGTACTTC
J gene: TRBJ2-7
clone size: many
V gene: TRBV5-1
D gene: NA

CDR3 protein: CASSPTGARGTEAFF
CDR3 DNA: TGTGCCAGCAGTCCGACAGGGGCGCGAGGCACTGAAGCTTTCTTT
J gene: TRBJ1-1
clone size: once
V gene: TRBV28
D gene: TRBD1

CDR3 protein: CASRKLGETGYYEQYF
CDR3 DNA: TGTGCCAGCAGAAAACTCGGCGAAACAGGGTACTACGAGCAGTACTTC
J gene: TRBJ2-7
clone size: few
V gene: TRBV6-1
D gene: NA

CDR3 protein: CASSLRMGTGFDEQFF
CDR3 DNA: TGTGCCAGCAGCTTACGCATGGGGACAGGGTTCGATGAGCAGTTCTTC
J gene: TRBJ2-1
clone size: NA
V gene: TRBV11-2
D gene: TRBD1

CDR3 protein: CSASSGGAGTGELFF
CDR3 DNA: TGCAGTGCTAGTTCGGGGGGAGCGGGCACCGGGGAGCTGTTTTTT
J gene: TRBJ2-2
clone size: few
V gene: TRBV20-1
D gene: TRBD2

CDR3 protein: CSAIGLAATDTQYF
CDR3 DNA: TGCAGTGCCATCGGACTAGCGGCCACAGATACGCAGTATTTT
J gene: TRBJ2-3
clone size: few
V gene: TRBV20-1
D gene: TRBD2

CDR3 protein: CASSEDEGYGYTF
CDR3 DNA: TGTGCCAGCAGCGAGGACGAGGGGTATGGCTACACCTTC
J gene: TRBJ1-2
clone size: few
V gene: TRBV6-2/TRBV6-3
D gene: NA

CDR3 protein: CASSPGQGRSGTGELFF
CDR3 DNA: TGTGCCAGCAGCCCGGGACAGGGGAGGTCTGGTACCGGGGAGCTGTTTTTT
J gene: TRBJ2-2
clone size: NA
V gene: TRBV7-2
D gene: TRBD1

CDR3 protein: CASSLTGQTRAPGNTIYF
CDR3 DNA: TGTGCCAGCAGCTTGACCGGGCAGACAAGGGCCCCAGGGAACACCATATATTTT
J gene: TRBJ1-3
clone size: many
V gene: TRBV5-5
D gene: NA

CDR3 protein: CAASRGYNEQFF
CDR3 DNA: TGTGCCGCTTCCCGGGGGTACAATGAGCAGTTCTTC
J gene: TRBJ2-1
clone size: many
V gene: TRBV30
D gene: NA

CDR3 protein: CASSGDRGRMNTEAFF
CDR3 DNA: TGCGCCAGCAGCGGGGACAGGGGGCGTATGAACACTGAAGCTTTCTTT
J gene: TRBJ1-1
clone size: few
V gene: TRBV4-1
D gene: TRBD1

CDR3 protein: CASSRGQQAETQYF
CDR3 DNA: TGTGCCAGCAGCCGGGGACAACAGGCAGAGACCCAGTACTTC
J gene: TRBJ2-5
clone size: NA
V gene: TRBV2
D gene: NA

CDR3 protein: CASSQIGQGGYNEQFF
CDR3 DNA: TGCGCCAGCAGCCAAATCGGACAGGGAGGCTACAATGAGCAGTTCTTC
J gene: TRBJ2-1
clone size: many
V gene: TRBV4-3
D gene: TRBD1

CDR3 protein: CASSPNRGQPTDTQYF
CDR3 DNA: TGTGCCAGTAGCCCTAATAGGGGACAGCCAACAGATACGCAGTATTTT
J gene: TRBJ2-3
clone size: NA
V gene: TRBV19
D gene: TRBD1

CDR3 protein: CASSFPGQFEQYF
CDR3 DNA: TGTGCCAGCAGTTTTCCGGGACAGTTCGAGCAGTACTTC
J gene: TRBJ2-7
clone size: NA
V gene: TRBV27
D gene: TRBD1

CDR3 protein: CASSYDRGLAGNEQFF
CDR3 DNA: TGTGCCAGCAGTTATGACAGGGGGCTTGCTGGCAATGAGCAGTTCTTC
J gene: TRBJ2-1
clone size: many
V gene: TRBV6-5
D gene: TRBD1

CDR3 protein: CSVDGGSTDTQYF
CDR3 DNA: TGCAGCGTTGATGGGGGCTCCACAGATACGCAGTATTTT
J gene: TRBJ2-3
clone size: few
V gene: TRBV29-1
D gene: NA

CDR3 protein: CATKGAGELQPQHF
CDR3 DNA: TGTGCCACGAAGGGGGCAGGGGAACTTCAGCCCCAGCATTTT
J gene: TRBJ1-5
clone size: many
V gene: TRBV19
D gene: TRBD1

CDR3 protein: CASSQDQTAYYGYTF
CDR3 DNA: TGCGCCAGCAGCCAAGATCAGACCGCTTACTATGGCTACACCTTC
J gene: TRBJ1-2
clone size: NA
V gene: TRBV4-3
D gene: NA

CDR3 protein: CASSSGLLSSYNEQFF
CDR3 DNA: TGTGCCAGCAGCTCCGGACTGTTGAGCTCCTACAATGAGCAGTTCTTC
J gene: TRBJ2-1
clone size: NA
V gene: TRBV5-8
D gene: NA

CDR3 protein: CASSESGGVTGELFF
CDR3 DNA: TGCGCCAGCAGCGAAAGCGGGGGAGTCACCGGGGAGCTGTTTTTT
J gene: TRBJ2-2
clone size: NA
V gene: TRBV5-1
D gene: TRBD2

CDR3 protein: CATQLLAGGPSTDTQYF
CDR3 DNA: TGTGCCACCCAATTGCTAGCGGGGGGCCCTAGCACAGATACGCAGTATTTT
J gene: TRBJ2-3
clone size: few
V gene: TRBV10-3
D gene: TRBD2